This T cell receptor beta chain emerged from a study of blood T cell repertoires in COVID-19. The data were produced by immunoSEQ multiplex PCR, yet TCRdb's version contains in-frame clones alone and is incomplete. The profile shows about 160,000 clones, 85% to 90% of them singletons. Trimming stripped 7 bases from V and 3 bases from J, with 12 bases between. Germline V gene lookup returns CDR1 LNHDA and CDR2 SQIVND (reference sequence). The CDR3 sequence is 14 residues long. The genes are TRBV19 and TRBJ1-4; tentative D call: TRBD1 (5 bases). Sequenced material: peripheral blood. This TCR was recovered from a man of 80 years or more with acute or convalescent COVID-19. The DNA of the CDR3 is TGTGCCAGTAATAACAGGCGACCTAATGAAAAACTGTTTTTT. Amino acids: CASNNRRPNEKLFF.